These 2 T cell receptor beta chains came from one sample sequenced in a study of cytomegalovirus exposure and HLA in healthy donors. Primers included in the PCR were 60 Vbeta and 13 Jbeta primers. TCRdb keeps only in-frame clones here, not all; method: immunoSEQ multiplex PCR. The sample consists of around 120,000 clones, roughly two thirds of them appearing once. Material: PBMCs. The receptor source for this set is a man aged 30 to 45 in good health and CMV-seropositive.

This clone appeared a few times. This chain links TRBV2 with TRBJ2-3, with 8 bases fitting TRBD1. This CDR3 contains 18 residues. Germline V gene data show CDR1 as SNHLY and CDR2 as FYNNEI. Trimming removed 6 bases from V and 4 bases from J; junction bases left unmatched: 18. This chain's CDR3 is CASSLPRGRGRGADTQYF. The CDR3 nucleotides are TGTGCCAGCAGCCTTCCGCGTGGCAGGGGGCGAGGCGCAGATACGCAGTATTTT.

The CDR3 nucleotides read TGCGCCAGCAGCGCCTCGGCAGCGGGGGGGCCCTCCTACAATGAGCAGTTCTTC. Translated: CASSASAAGGPSYNEQFF. The chain combines TRBV5-1 with TRBJ2-1; TRBD2 agrees at 10 bases. V shed 4 bases and J 0 bases; nucleotides not matched to a gene: 10. Germline CDR1 reads SGHRS; CDR2 reads YFSETQ. The CDR3 runs to 18 residues.